These 28 T cell receptor beta chains were all obtained from the same sample, sequenced in a study of regulatory T cells in long-lasting Graves disease. CDR3-region Arm-PCR and iRepertoire HTBI primers produced the TCR beta libraries. Each CDR3 protein is one row after TCRdb ran MiXCR on the multiplex PCR reads. Altogether roughly 610,000 distinct CDR3 sequences are present, around 15% being singletons, with the ten largest covering about 12%. Time point described: newly diagnosed GD, antithyroid drugs for less than 3 months. Extracted PBMC RNA gave rise to the TCR library. Another study also made use of these data, one on T cells in Graves' hyperthyroidism and ophthalmopathy.

Sequenced material: peripheral blood mononuclear cells (PBMCs), taken at new diagnosis, from a patient treated with antithyroid drugs. The receptors shown here come from a man younger than 35 with Graves disease.

Of note for this clonotype: A far larger clone differs by one base, so this is likely a read error. The chain employs TRBV12-5 and TRBJ2-3; 7 nucleotides agree with TRBD2. Gene TRBJ2-7 matches the end of the DNA better, so the J call may be wrong. CDR1 LGHNT and CDR2 FRNRAP come from the germline V gene. This CDR3 region has 15 residues. The CDR3 reads CASGPGRRGNYEQYF. CDR3 nucleotides: TGTGCTAGTGGTCCGGGCCGGCGGGGGAACTACGAGCAGTACTTC.

About this clonotype: A single base separates this from a much larger clone, so it may be a read error. The chain carries TRBV11-2 and TRBJ2-1; D is perhaps TRBD1 (6 bases). The V end lost 5 bases, the J end lost 10 bases, and 18 bases lay between the germline ends. Looked up from germline, CDR1 is SGHAT and CDR2 is FQNNGV. This CDR3 contains 14 residues. The CDR3 DNA reads as TGTGCCAGCAGCCTTACAGGGAAGGCTTACGAGCAGTTCTTC. Amino acid sequence: CASSLTGKAYEQFF.

In this sample, this clonotype turned up a few times. This rearrangement joins TRBV5-5 to TRBJ2-2; D could derive from TRBD1 or TRBD2 (5 bases each). Trimming stripped 0 bases from V and 0 bases from J, with 12 bases between. CDR3 length: 17 residues. CDR1 and CDR2 (germline): SGHKS, YYEKEE (reference sequence). The CDR3 DNA follows: TGTGCCAGCAGCTTGGCCGGGACGAACGCGAACACCGGGGAGCTGTTTTTT. Protein product: CASSLAGTNANTGELFF.

This clonotype has a count of ten or more. The V call is TRBV12-3 or TRBV12-4, the J call TRBJ1-2; D might be TRBD1 (6 bases). The V end was cut by 5 bases, the J end by 8 bases, with 12 bases between. The CDR3 covers 12 residues. The chain's CDR3 is CASSTRDIGYTF. The CDR3 region has the DNA TGTGCCAGCAGTACACGGGACATAGGCTACACCTTC.

In this sample, this clonotype turned up many times. The chain links TRBV2 to TRBJ1-1, with TRBD1 matching 9 bases. Germline V gives CDR1 SNHLY, CDR2 FYNNEI. V lost 6 bases to trimming and J lost 0 bases; unmatched junction nucleotides: 8. CDR3 size: 16 residues. In nucleotides, the CDR3 is TGTGCCAGCAGGGAAACCGGGACAGGGCTGAACACTGAAGCTTTCTTT. Translated: CASRETGTGLNTEAFF.

This clonotype was seen many times. The CDR3 sequence is CASSPYDTYNEQFF. Here the CDR3 DNA reads TGTGCCAGCTCACCCTACGATACCTACAATGAGCAGTTCTTC. The chain uses TRBV18 and TRBJ2-1; D gene uncertain. The V end was cut by 3 bases, the J end by 2 bases, with 8 bases between. This CDR3 spans 14 amino acids. Germline V CDR1 and CDR2: KGHSH, LQKENI.

Comment on this clonotype: A far larger clone is one base from this, pointing to a likely read error. The chain recombines TRBV12-3 or TRBV12-4 with TRBJ2-7; 10 nucleotides line up with TRBD1. V lost 7 bases, J lost 4 bases, and 7 bases stayed unmatched. The CDR3 has 14 residues. CDR3 amino acids: CASIPGQGFYEQYF. As DNA, the CDR3 is TGTGCCAGCATTCCGGGACAGGGGTTTTACGAGCAGTACTTC.

Only a few counts were recorded for this clonotype. The J gene is TRBJ2-7, the V gene TRBV7-9; D possibly corresponds to TRBD2 (5 bases). This CDR3 spans 13 amino acids. Between the trimmed V and J ends, which lost 1 base and 7 bases, there was a span of 11 bases. Germline V gives CDR1 SEHNR, CDR2 FQNEAQ (reference sequence). This CDR3 reads CASSLEGRGEQYF. In nucleotides, the CDR3 is TGTGCCAGCAGCTTAGAGGGTCGGGGTGAGCAGTACTTC.

The chain uses TRBV3-1 and TRBJ2-2; D unresolved. This CDR3 is 13 amino acids long. Germline V gene lookup returns CDR1 LGHDT and CDR2 YNNKEL (reference sequence). V was clipped by 2 bases and J by 6 bases, with 7 bases between them. CDR3 nucleotides: TGTGCCAGCAGCCAAACAAGGTCCGGGGAGCTGTTTTTT. It encodes CASSQTRSGELFF. The entire variable domain, with the rest obtained from reference TRBV3-1 and TRBJ2-2, is as follows: DTAVSQTPKYLVTQMGNDKSIKCEQNLGHDTMYWYKQDSKKFLKIMFSYNNKELIINETVPNRFSPKSPDKAHLNLHINSLELGDSAVYFCASSQTRSGELFFGEGSRLTVL.

The genes are TRBV12-3 or TRBV12-4 and TRBJ2-3; D tentatively fits TRBD1 or TRBD2 (6 bases each). The CDR3 extends over 13 amino acids. The V end was cut by 6 bases, the J end by 7 bases, with 14 bases between. The CDR3 loop reads CASRGGSRYTQYF. The CDR3 DNA is TGTGCCAGCAGGGGGGGCAGTAGGTATACGCAGTATTTT.

In this sample, this clonotype turned up a few times. The chain joins TRBV5-1 to TRBJ2-1; TRBD2 agrees at 9 bases. CDR3 size: 14 residues. Germline V gene data show CDR1 as SGHRS and CDR2 as YFSETQ. V dropped 2 bases and J dropped 8; count of bases not matched to a gene: 5. CDR3 region: CASSLSGRTDEQFF. CDR3 DNA: TGCGCCAGCAGCTTAAGCGGGAGGACCGATGAGCAGTTCTTC.

This clonotype was picked up a small number of times. The V and J genes are TRBV6-2 or TRBV6-3 and TRBJ2-7; D possibly uses TRBD1 or TRBD2 (5 bases each). This CDR3 spans 14 amino acids. V lost 3 bases, J lost 4 bases, and 13 bases lay in between. Germline assignment: CDR1 MNHEY and CDR2 SVGEGT. DNA of the CDR3: TGTGCCAGCAGTTATTCGCAGGGACGATACGAGCAGTACTTC. Translation: CASSYSQGRYEQYF.

J is TRBJ2-1 and V is TRBV6-1, with a possible D match to TRBD1 (6 bases). The CDR3 contains 14 residues. V was pared by 6 bases and J by 0 bases, with 9 bases between. The germline V gene encodes CDR1 MNHNS and CDR2 SASEGT. CDR3 region: CASRWDNSYNEQFF. The CDR3 bases are TGTGCCAGCAGATGGGACAACTCCTACAATGAGCAGTTCTTC.

This clonotype has more than one count but fewer than ten. The V and J genes are TRBV5-5 and TRBJ2-2, with D perhaps matching TRBD1 or TRBD2 (6 bases each). The CDR3 sequence is 16 residues long. Germline V lookup: CDR1 SGHKS, CDR2 YYEKEE (reference sequence). V was cut by 1 base and J by 4 bases, with 14 bases left in between. CDR3 sequence reads: CASSLLPGAGTGELFF. The CDR3 DNA reads as TGTGCCAGCAGCTTGTTGCCGGGGGCAGGCACCGGGGAGCTGTTTTTT.

The V and J genes are TRBV30 and TRBJ2-7; 8 bases are shared with TRBD1. The CDR3 spans 13 residues. V gave up 3 bases and J gave up 2 bases; unmatched junction bases: 3. Germline V gene data show CDR1 as GTSNPN and CDR2 as SVGIG (reference sequence). This CDR3 reads CAWRHRGAYEQYF. The CDR3 region has the DNA TGTGCCTGGAGGCACAGGGGGGCCTACGAGCAGTACTTC.

This clonotype was seen repeatedly, ten times or more. The chain combines TRBV20-1 with TRBJ2-7; D may be TRBD1 (6 bases). The CDR3 runs 15 residues. V gave up 0 bases and J gave up 3 bases, with 15 bases separating them. Germline V gene data show CDR1 as DFQATT and CDR2 as SNEGSKA (reference sequence). CDR3 loop: CSARDLLQGSYEQYF. In nucleotides, the CDR3 is TGCAGTGCTAGAGATTTACTACAGGGTAGCTACGAGCAGTACTTC.

In its sample, this clonotype was seen many times. V usage is TRBV2 and J usage is TRBJ1-6; 10 positions agree with TRBD1. This CDR3 comprises 15 residues. Per germline, CDR1 SNHLY and CDR2 FYNNEI. Trimming removed 3 bases from V and 11 bases from J; junction bases left unmatched: 7. CDR3 DNA: TGTGCCAGCAGTGATAGGGACAGGGGCCATCCACCCCTCCACTTT. The encoded protein is CASSDRDRGHPPLHF.

About this clonotype: One end of the junction is discordant with germline, which a read error may explain. The chain joins TRBV4-2 to TRBJ2-3; no firm D call. Germline V gene data show CDR1 as LGHNA and CDR2 as YNFKEQ. The CDR3 consists of 13 residues. The CDR3 loop is CANSQVQEDTQYF. The DNA of the CDR3 is TGTGCCAACAGCCAAGTTCAAGAAGATACGCAGTATTTT.

This clonotype was observed many times. The chain is built from TRBV12-3 or TRBV12-4 and TRBJ1-2; TRBD1 matches at 9 bases. CDR3 length equals 13 residues. The trim removed 8 bases at V and 5 bases at J, leaving 6 bases unmatched. The DNA for the CDR3 is TGTGCCAGCGCACAGGGGGCTGGGTATGGCTACACCTTC. Protein: CASAQGAGYGYTF.

The rearrangement links TRBV19 to TRBJ2-7; perhaps TRBD1 as D (6 bases). There are 12 residues in the CDR3. Germline lookup yields CDR1 LNHDA and CDR2 SQIVND (reference sequence). V gave up 3 bases and J gave up 10 bases, with 13 bases separating them. This CDR3 is CASSIGGSYQYF. The CDR3 DNA is TGTGCCAGTAGTATTGGGGGCAGTTACCAGTACTTC.

As concerns this clonotype: A much larger clonotype is one base distant, so this may be a read error. V is TRBV28 and J is TRBJ2-5; weak D call: TRBD1 (5 bases). Germline values: CDR1 MDHEN, CDR2 SYDVKM. The CDR3 has 15 amino acids. V was shortened by 5 bases and J by 4 bases, with 17 bases between the two germline ends. Here the CDR3 reads CASSPTGWYRETQYF. The CDR3 nucleotides are TGTGCCAGCAGTCCTACAGGATGGTACCGAGAGACCCAGTACTTC.

V usage is TRBV20-1 and J usage is TRBJ1-1; no reliable D call. V lost 3 bases to trimming and J lost 4 bases, with 3 bases between them. The CDR3 runs 10 residues. The germline V gene encodes CDR1 DFQATT and CDR2 SNEGSKA (reference sequence). Here the CDR3 DNA reads TGCAGTGCTAGTCGCACTGAAGCTTTCTTT. Translated, it gives CSASRTEAFF.

In its sample, this clonotype was seen a few times. The rearrangement uses TRBV7-9 and TRBJ2-3; 7 bases are a match to TRBD1. CDR3 size: 14 residues. Per germline, CDR1 SEHNR and CDR2 FQNEAQ (reference sequence). With V trimmed by 1 base and J by 4 bases, 2 bases remained unmatched. The CDR3 here is CASSLDRGSDTQYF. Written as DNA, the CDR3 is TGTGCCAGCAGCTTAGACAGGGGTTCAGATACGCAGTATTTT.

This clonotype showed up many times. This chain uses TRBV29-1 with TRBJ2-1, with D possibly matching TRBD2 (6 bases). Trimming removed 3 bases from V and 8 bases from J, with 26 bases in between. CDR1 is SQVTM and CDR2 is ANQGSEA in the germline V gene. This CDR3 region has 17 residues. The CDR3: CSVDGARGTLYDDEQFF. For the CDR3, the DNA is TGCAGCGTTGATGGCGCACGCGGGACTCTCTATGACGATGAGCAGTTCTTC.

This sequence joins TRBV5-1 and TRBJ2-3; 7 bases line up with TRBD1. There are 14 residues in the CDR3. Germline trimming cut 3 bases from V and 4 bases from J; bases unmatched to any gene: 5. CDR1 is SGHRS and CDR2 is YFSETQ in the germline V gene. The CDR3 DNA reads TGCGCCAGCAGCTCTGGGACAGTCGCAGATACGCAGTATTTT. This gives the protein CASSSGTVADTQYF.

This clonotype was seen many times. The chain links TRBV28 to TRBJ1-2; 12 bases are shared with TRBD1. CDR3 length equals 17 residues. CDR1 is MDHEN and CDR2 is SYDVKM in the germline V gene. V gave up 5 bases and J gave up 4 bases; unmatched junction bases: 11. CDR3 sequence (DNA): TGTGCCAGCAGTCGGGGGACAGGGGGCGCCCGGATCTATGGCTACACCTTC. Protein product: CASSRGTGGARIYGYTF.

This clonotype was counted at least ten times. J is TRBJ2-1 and V is TRBV20-1; TRBD2 agrees at 12 bases. V shed 6 bases, J shed 3 bases, and the junction held 6 bases outside the gene matches. From germline, CDR1 is DFQATT and CDR2 SNEGSKA (reference sequence). The CDR3 runs to 15 residues. The DNA of the CDR3 is TGCAGTGCCCCCGCGGGACTAGCGGGCTACAATGAGCAGTTCTTC. Translation gives CSAPAGLAGYNEQFF.

This clonotype has a handful of counts. The genes are TRBV5-1 and TRBJ2-5; tentative D call: TRBD2 (6 bases). CDR1 SGHRS and CDR2 YFSETQ come from the germline V gene. The length of the CDR3 is 17 residues. V dropped 7 bases and J dropped 3 bases, with 25 bases sitting between them. CDR3 sequence reads: CASSNGGVAAGEETQYF. CDR3 DNA sequence: TGCGCCAGCTCCAACGGCGGAGTAGCGGCCGGGGAAGAGACCCAGTACTTC.